This T cell receptor (beta chain) was found in a study of shared clonotypes between healthy human individuals. The sorted-subset replicate PCRs were given about 200 ng DNA, which is around 29,000 T cell genomes. Using immunoSEQ multiplex PCR, the repertoire was profiled, and TCRdb retains in-frame clones only, with some absent. The sample contains approximately 700,000 clones, 60% to 75% of which appear only once. The sequencing sample was made of memory CD4+ T cells sorted from blood. Stated subset: CD45RA-negative fraction. The TCR sequence derives from a young woman in good health.

CDR3 region: CASRGNQGGEKLFF. DNA of the CDR3: TGTGCCAGCAGGGGTAACCAGGGAGGAGAAAAACTGTTTTTT. The gene calls are TRBV28 and TRBJ1-4, with D possibly matching TRBD1 (5 bases). Germline V gives CDR1 MDHEN, CDR2 SYDVKM. Deletions cut 6 bases from V and 8 bases from J, with 16 bases between. The CDR3 contains 14 residues.